This TCR beta chain was captured by sequencing in a study of blood T cell repertoires in COVID-19. The wider study: Sample material is recorded as cDNA or gDNA derived from T cells, B-cell-depleted T cells, or PBMCs.

On this clone: Other DNA sequences within the sample encode an identical CDR3.

Original analysis: It was from reference gene primer amplification that nucleated cell counts were estimated. Produced via immunoSEQ multiplex PCR; TCRdb's table is partial and in-frame only. For V, J and clone size, that table is used; D and trimming come from the DNA. The table includes tens of thousands of clones, 74% detected once. Sequenced sample: peripheral blood. The source is a man in his sixties or seventies with COVID-19, enrolled during active disease.

CDR3 bases: TGCGCCAGCAGCTTGGCGGGGGACTATGGCTACACCTTC. Amino acid sequence: CASSLAGDYGYTF. The chain carries TRBV5-1 and TRBJ1-2; TRBD1 might be the D (5 bases). V was pared by 0 bases and J by 3 bases, with 6 bases between. CDR1 and CDR2 from the germline V gene are SGHRS and YFSETQ. There are 13 residues in the CDR3.